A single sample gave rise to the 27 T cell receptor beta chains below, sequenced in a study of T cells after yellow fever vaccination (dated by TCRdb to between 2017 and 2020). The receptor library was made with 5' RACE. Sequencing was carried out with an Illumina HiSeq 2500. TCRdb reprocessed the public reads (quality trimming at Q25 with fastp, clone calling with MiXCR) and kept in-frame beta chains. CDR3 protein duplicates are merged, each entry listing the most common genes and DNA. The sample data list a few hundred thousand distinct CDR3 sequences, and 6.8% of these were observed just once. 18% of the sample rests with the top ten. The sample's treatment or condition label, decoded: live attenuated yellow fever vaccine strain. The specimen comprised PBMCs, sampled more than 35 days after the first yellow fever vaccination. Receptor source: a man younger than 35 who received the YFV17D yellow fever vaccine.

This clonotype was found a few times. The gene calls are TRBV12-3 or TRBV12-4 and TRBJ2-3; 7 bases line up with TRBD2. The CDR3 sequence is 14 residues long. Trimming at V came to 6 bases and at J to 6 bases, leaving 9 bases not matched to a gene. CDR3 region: CASSPSGAGDTQYF. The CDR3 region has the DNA TGTGCCAGCAGCCCGAGCGGGGCCGGGGATACGCAGTATTTT.

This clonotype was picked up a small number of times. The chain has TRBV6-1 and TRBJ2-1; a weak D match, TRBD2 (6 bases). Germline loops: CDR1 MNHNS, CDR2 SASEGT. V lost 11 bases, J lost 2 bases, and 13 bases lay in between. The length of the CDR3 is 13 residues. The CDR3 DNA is TGTGCCGGCCGGGGGAGCACCTACAATGAGCAGTTCTTC. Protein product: CAGRGSTYNEQFF.

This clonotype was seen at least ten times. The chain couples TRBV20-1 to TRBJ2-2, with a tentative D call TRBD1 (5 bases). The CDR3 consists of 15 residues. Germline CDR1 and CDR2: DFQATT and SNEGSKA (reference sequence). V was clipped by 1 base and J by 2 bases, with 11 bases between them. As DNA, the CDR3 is TGCAGTGCTAGAGTCGGCCAGGGAAACACCGGGGAGCTGTTTTTT. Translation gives CSARVGQGNTGELFF.

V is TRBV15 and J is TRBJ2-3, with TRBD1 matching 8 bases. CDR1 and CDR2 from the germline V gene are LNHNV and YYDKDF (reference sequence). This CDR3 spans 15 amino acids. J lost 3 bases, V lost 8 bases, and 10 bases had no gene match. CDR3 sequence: CATQTTGERTDTQYF. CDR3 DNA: TGTGCCACCCAAACGACAGGGGAGAGGACAGATACGCAGTATTTT.

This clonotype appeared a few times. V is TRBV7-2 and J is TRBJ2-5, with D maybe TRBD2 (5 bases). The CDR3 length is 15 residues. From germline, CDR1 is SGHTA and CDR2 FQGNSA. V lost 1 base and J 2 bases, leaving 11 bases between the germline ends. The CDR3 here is CASSLGGRDQETQYF. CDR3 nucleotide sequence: TGTGCCAGCAGCTTAGGTGGCCGGGATCAAGAGACCCAGTACTTC.

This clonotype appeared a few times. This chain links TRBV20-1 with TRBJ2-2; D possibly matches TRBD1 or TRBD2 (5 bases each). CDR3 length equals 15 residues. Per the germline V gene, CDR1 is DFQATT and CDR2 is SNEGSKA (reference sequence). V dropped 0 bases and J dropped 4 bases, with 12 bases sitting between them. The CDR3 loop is CSARDERGSTGELFF. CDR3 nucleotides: TGCAGTGCTAGAGATGAGAGGGGTAGCACCGGGGAGCTGTTTTTT.

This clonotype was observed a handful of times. This chain's CDR3 is CASSRDRNEKLFF. The CDR3 DNA reads TGCGCCAGCAGCAGGGACAGAAATGAAAAACTGTTTTTT. The chain carries TRBV5-1 and TRBJ1-4, with TRBD1 matching over 7 bases. Germline V gene lookup returns CDR1 SGHRS and CDR2 YFSETQ. CDR3 length: 13 residues. The V and J ends lost 4 bases and 5 bases, in that order; junction bases with no gene match: 2.

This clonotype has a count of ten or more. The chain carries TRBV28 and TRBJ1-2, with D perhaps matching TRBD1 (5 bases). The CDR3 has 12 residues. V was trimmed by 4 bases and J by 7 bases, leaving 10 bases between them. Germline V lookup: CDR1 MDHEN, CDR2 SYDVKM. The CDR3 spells CASSYRGRGYTF. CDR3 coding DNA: TGTGCCAGCAGTTATCGGGGCCGTGGCTACACCTTC.

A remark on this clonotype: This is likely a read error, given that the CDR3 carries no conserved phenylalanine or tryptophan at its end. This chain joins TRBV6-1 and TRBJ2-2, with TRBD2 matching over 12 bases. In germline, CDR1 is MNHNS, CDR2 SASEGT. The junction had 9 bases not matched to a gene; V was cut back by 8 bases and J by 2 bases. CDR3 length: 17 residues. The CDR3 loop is CASGETSGGLNTGELFY. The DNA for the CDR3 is TGTGCCAGCGGGGAGACTAGCGGGGGCCTCAACACCGGGGAGCTGTTTTAT.

The CDR3 region is CASGEGGETQYF. The CDR3 DNA follows: TGTGCCAGCGGGGAGGGTGGAGAGACCCAGTACTTC. The V call is TRBV2, the J call TRBJ2-5, with TRBD2 identical over 7 bases. The CDR3 contains 12 residues. Germline trimming cut 8 bases from V and 4 bases from J; bases unmatched to any gene: 4. Germline V gene sequence: CDR1 SNHLY, CDR2 FYNNEI. The variable domain in full, with the rest retrieved from reference TRBV2 and TRBJ2-5, is EPEVTQTPSHQVTQMGQEVILRCVPISNHLYFYWYRQILGQKVEFLVSFYNNEISEKSEIFDDQFSVERPDGSNFTLKIRSTKLEDSAMYFCASGEGGETQYFGPGTRLLVL.

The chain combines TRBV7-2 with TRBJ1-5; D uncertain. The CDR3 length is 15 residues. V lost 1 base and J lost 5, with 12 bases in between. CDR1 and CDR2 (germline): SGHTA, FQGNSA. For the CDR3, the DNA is TGTGCCAGCAGCTTAGGGTCCAGGTGGGATCAGCCCCAGCATTTT. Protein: CASSLGSRWDQPQHF.

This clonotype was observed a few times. CDR3 sequence (DNA): TGTGCCAGCAGCCAAGATACGGGGGCGAACTATGGCTACACCTTC. Its protein is CASSQDTGANYGYTF. The V and J genes are TRBV4-2 and TRBJ1-2; a possible D gene is TRBD1 (6 bases). CDR3 length: 15 amino acids. The germline gives CDR1 LGHNA, CDR2 YNFKEQ. The V end lost 0 bases, the J end lost 2 bases, and 10 bases lay between the germline ends.

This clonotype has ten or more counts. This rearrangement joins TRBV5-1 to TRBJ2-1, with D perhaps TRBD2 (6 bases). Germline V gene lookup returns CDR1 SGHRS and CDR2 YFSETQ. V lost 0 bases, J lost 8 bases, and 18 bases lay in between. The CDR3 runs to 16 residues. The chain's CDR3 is CASSLAGTQLPDEQFF. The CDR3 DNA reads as TGCGCCAGCAGCTTGGCCGGGACTCAGTTACCGGATGAGCAGTTCTTC.

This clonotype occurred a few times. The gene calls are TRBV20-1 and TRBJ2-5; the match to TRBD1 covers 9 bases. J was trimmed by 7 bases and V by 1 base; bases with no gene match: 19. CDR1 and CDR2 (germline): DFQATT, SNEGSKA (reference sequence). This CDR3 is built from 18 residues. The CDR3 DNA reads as TGCAGTGCTAGAGCCGTCCCGGGACAGGGTTCGGGCGTCGGGACCCAGTACTTC. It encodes CSARAVPGQGSGVGTQYF.

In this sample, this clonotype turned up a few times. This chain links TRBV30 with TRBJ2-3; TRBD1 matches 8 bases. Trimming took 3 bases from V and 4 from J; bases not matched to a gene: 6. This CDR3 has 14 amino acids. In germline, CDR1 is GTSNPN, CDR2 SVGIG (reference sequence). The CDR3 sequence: CAWRLQGAPDTQYF. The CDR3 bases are TGTGCCTGGAGGTTGCAGGGGGCCCCAGATACGCAGTATTTT. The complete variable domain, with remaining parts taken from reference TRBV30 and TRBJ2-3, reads SQTIHQWPATLVQPVGSPLSLECTVEGTSNPNLYWYRQAAGRGLQLLFYSVGIGQISSEVPQNLSASRPQDRQFILSSKKLLLSDSGFYLCAWRLQGAPDTQYFGPGTRLTVL.

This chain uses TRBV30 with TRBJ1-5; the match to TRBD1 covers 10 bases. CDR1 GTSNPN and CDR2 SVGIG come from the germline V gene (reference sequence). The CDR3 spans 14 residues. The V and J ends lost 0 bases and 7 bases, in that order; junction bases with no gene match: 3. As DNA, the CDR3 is TGTGCCTGGAGTGTGGGGACAGGGGACCAGCCCCAGCATTTT. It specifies CAWSVGTGDQPQHF.

The CDR3 DNA reads as TGTGCCACCAGTCCTGTCCCGGAAGATACGCAGTATTTT. The encoded protein is CATSPVPEDTQYF. V and J are TRBV15 and TRBJ2-3; D not certain. From germline, CDR1 is LNHNV and CDR2 YYDKDF (reference sequence). The V end was cut by 6 bases, the J end by 5 bases, with 12 bases between. CDR3 length equals 13 residues.

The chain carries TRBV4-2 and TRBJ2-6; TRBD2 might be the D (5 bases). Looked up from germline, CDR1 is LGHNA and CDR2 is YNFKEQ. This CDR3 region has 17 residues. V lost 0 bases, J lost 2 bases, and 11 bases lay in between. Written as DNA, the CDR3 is TGTGCCAGCAGCCAAGATGAGGGCACGGCTGGGGCCAACGTCCTGACTTTC. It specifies CASSQDEGTAGANVLTF.

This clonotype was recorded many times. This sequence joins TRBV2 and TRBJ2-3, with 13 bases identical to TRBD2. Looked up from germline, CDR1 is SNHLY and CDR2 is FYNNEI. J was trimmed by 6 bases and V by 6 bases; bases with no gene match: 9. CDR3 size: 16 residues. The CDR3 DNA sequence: TGTGCCAGCAGAAGACTAGCGGGGGGTCGCAGGGATACGCAGTATTTT. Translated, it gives CASRRLAGGRRDTQYF.

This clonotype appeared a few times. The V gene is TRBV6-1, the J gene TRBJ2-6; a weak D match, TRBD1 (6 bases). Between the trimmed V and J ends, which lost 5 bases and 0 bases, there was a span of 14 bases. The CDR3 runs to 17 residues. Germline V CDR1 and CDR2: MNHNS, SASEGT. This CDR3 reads CASSHIGGTSGANVLTF. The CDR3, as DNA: TGTGCCAGCAGTCATATAGGGGGAACCTCTGGGGCCAACGTCCTGACTTTC.

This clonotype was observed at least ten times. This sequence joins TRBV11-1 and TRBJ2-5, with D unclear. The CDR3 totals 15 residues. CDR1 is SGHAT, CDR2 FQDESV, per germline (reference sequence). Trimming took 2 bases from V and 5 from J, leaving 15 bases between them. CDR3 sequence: CASSLSRRIVETQYF. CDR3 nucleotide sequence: TGTGCCAGCAGCTTAAGTCGGCGGATCGTGGAGACCCAGTACTTC. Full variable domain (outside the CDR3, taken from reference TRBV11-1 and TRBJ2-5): EAEVAQSPRYKITEKSQAVAFWCDPISGHATLYWYRQILGQGPELLVQFQDESVVDDSQLPKDRFSAERLKGVDSTLKIQPAELGDSAMYLCASSLSRRIVETQYFGPGTRLLVL.

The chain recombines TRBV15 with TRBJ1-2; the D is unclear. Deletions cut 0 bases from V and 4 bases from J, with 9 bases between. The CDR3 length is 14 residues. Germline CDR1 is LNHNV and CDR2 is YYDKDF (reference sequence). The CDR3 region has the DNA TGTGCCACCAGCAGAGAGGCCGGCGCCTATGGCTACACCTTC. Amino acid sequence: CATSREAGAYGYTF.

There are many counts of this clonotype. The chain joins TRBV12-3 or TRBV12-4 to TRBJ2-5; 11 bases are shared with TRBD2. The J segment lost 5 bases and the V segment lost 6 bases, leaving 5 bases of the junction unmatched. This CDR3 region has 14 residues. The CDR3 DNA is TGTGCCAGCAGGCTAGCGGGGGGTGGGGAGACCCAGTACTTC. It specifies CASRLAGGGETQYF.

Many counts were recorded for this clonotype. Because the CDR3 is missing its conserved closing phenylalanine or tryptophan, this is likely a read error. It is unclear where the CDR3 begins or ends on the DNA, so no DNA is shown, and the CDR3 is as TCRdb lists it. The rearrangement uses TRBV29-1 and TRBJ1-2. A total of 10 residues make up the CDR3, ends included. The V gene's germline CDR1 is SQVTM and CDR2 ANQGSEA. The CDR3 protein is CSVDSRDFLS.

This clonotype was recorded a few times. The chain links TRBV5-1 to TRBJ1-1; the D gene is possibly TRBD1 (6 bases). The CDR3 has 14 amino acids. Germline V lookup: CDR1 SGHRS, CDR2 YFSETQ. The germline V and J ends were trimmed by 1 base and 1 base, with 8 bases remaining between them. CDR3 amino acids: CASSLWGANTEAFF. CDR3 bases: TGCGCCAGCAGCTTGTGGGGGGCGAACACTGAAGCTTTCTTT. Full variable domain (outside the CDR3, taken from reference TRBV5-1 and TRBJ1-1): KAGVTQTPRYLIKTRGQQVTLSCSPISGHRSVSWYQQTPGQGLQFLFEYFSETQRNKGNFPGRFSGRQFSNSRSEMNVSTLELGDSALYLCASSLWGANTEAFFGQGTRLTVV.

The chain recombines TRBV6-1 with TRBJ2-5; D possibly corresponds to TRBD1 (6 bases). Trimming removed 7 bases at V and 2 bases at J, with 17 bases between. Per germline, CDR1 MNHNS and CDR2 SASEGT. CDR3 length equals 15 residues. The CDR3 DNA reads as TGTGCCAGCACCCCTTCTAGGCAGGGGCAAGAGACCCAGTACTTC. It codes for CASTPSRQGQETQYF.

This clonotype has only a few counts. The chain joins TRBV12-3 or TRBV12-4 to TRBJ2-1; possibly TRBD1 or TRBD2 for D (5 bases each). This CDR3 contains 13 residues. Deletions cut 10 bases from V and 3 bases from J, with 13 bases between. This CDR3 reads CAIRDVHYNEQFF. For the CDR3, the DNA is TGTGCCATACGGGACGTACACTACAATGAGCAGTTCTTC.